This paragraph reports one T cell receptor (beta chain). The antigen is unknown. These data come from a study of OX40 agonist ivuxolimab in advanced cancers. As for the study in general: Patients were dosed with the agonistic anti-OX40 (CD134) antibody ivuxolimab. Study findings and constraints: No determination was made of the antigen specificity of the expanded peripheral T cells. Circulating CD4+ and CD8+ T cells showed clonal expansion by week 6 at 0.1 to 3.0 mg/kg.

This table comes from immunoSEQ multiplex PCR, and its TCRdb copy is limited to in-frame clones, with some not included. The sample includes 29,000 or so clones, about 90% of them seen just once. Germline loops: CDR1 MNHEY, CDR2 SVGAGI. This CDR3 has 15 amino acids. V was shortened by 5 bases and J by 0 bases, with 14 bases between the two germline ends. Sample: CD4+ or CD8+ T cells sorted from blood, taken in a trial of the OX40 agonist ivuxolimab. The rearrangement links TRBV6-5 to TRBJ2-7, with D unclear. This receptor was obtained from an adult with an advanced solid tumor such as melanoma, head and neck, liver or kidney cancer. The CDR3 region is CASSTSGQSSYEQYF. Here the CDR3 DNA reads TGTGCCAGCAGTACCTCAGGCCAGAGCTCCTACGAGCAGTACTTC.